A single TCR beta chain is shown here with its context. The antigen remains undetermined. The junction does not match germline at one end; this may be a read error. Amplification of TCR beta CDR3 regions used RNA as the template. The HTBI primer set was used in a first-round RT-PCR of the TCR CDR3. MiXCR, run by TCRdb on the multiplex PCR reads, gives a single entry per CDR3 protein. Altogether about 500,000 distinct CDR3 sequences are present, roughly 15% being singletons, with the ten largest covering 25% to 30%. The source of the sample is a study of T cells in Graves' hyperthyroidism and ophthalmopathy. Study-wide background: Pretreatment peripheral blood was obtained at initial diagnosis.

Study observations and caveats: Blood shared most expanded thyroid clonotypes above 0.001. A 13 V-J signature model discriminated ophthalmopathy versus stable hyperthyroidism.

Germline loops: CDR1 DFQATT, CDR2 SNEGSKA (reference sequence). This CDR3 is 15 amino acids long. The rearrangement uses TRBV20-1 and TRBJ2-3; 7 bases match TRBD2. The receptor's source is a woman under 40 with Graves' ophthalmopathy. The sequencing input was blood. The chain's CDR3 is CSAGDSSGNTDTQYF. The DNA for the CDR3 is TGCAGTGCTGGAGATTCTAGCGGCAACACAGATACGCAGTATTTT.